The clone carrying this TCR beta chain was observed a handful of times. Antigen: not known. The data stem from a study of molecular identifiers for immune sequencing clone quantification. Whole-study context: Replicate RNA came from 20,000 or 100,000 naive CD8 cells and was split five ways, and four parts were sequenced.

As CD8+CD4-CCR7+CD45RA+ cells, naive CD8 T cells were sorted. The V gene lost 8 bases and the J gene lost 4 bases, with 18 bases spanning the gap. The CDR3 is 14 amino acids. Germline CDR1 MNHEY, CDR2 SMNVEV (reference sequence). MiXCR, run by TCRdb on the PCR reads, gives a single entry per CDR3 protein. The sample includes about half a million distinct CDR3 sequences, around 25% of them seen just once. Study-wide results and limits: Clones carrying above 20 RNA copies accounted for over 98% of effector molecules, under 1% in naive cells. Jurkat TCR RNA spiked in from one cell could reportedly be detected among one million naive cells.

This rearrangement joins TRBV27 to TRBJ2-7; tentative D call: TRBD2 (7 bases). The TCR sequence derives from a human donor in good health. Some libraries in this study had Jurkat cell RNA spiked in. Sequencing input: naive CD8+ T cells from blood, with Jurkat cell RNA spiked in. As to subset: FACS-sorted CD8+CD4-CCR7+CD45RA+ naive T cells. The CDR3 spells CASRVRGRVYEQYF. The CDR3, as DNA: TGTGCCAGCCGAGTGAGGGGGAGGGTATACGAGCAGTACTTC.